This T cell receptor (beta chain) derives from a study of blood T cell repertoires in COVID-19. Study as a whole: The United States, Italy and Spain provided the acute and convalescent COVID-19 samples. Sources were T cells, B-cell-depleted T cells, or PBMCs; the material itself was cDNA or gDNA.

As originally analysed: The authors estimated nucleated cell counts from reference gene primer amplification. Some clones are missing from TCRdb's copy, which holds only in-frame ones; the method was immunoSEQ multiplex PCR. V and J calls and clone size come straight from that table; D and trimming were deduced from the DNA. This sample yields around 100,000 clones, of which 80% to 95% are seen a single time; 5.7% belongs to the top ten. The CDR3 loop spans 15 amino acids. In germline, CDR1 is SGHVS, CDR2 FNYEAQ. V gave up 3 bases and J gave up 7 bases; unmatched junction bases: 6. J is TRBJ2-1 and V is TRBV7-6, with 10 bases lining up with TRBD1. The origin of this receptor is a man aged 65 to 79 with acute or convalescent COVID-19. The sequenced sample consisted of peripheral blood. CDR3 nucleotides: TGTGCCAGCAGCTTGGGACAGGGGAGAGGAAATGAGCAGTTCTTC. Its translation: CASSLGQGRGNEQFF.